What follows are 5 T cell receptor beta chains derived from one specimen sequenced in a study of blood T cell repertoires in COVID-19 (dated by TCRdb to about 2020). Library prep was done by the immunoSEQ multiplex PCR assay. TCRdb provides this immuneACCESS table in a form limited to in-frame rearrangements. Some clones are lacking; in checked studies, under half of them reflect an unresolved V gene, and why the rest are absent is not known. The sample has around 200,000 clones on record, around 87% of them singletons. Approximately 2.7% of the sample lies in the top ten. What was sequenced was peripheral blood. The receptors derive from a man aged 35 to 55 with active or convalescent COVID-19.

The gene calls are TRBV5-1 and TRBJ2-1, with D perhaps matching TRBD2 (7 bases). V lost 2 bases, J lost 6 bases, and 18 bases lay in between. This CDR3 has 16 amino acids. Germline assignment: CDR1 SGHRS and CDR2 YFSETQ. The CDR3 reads CASSFRGALGSNEQFF. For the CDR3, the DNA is TGCGCCAGCAGCTTCCGGGGGGCTCTGGGCAGCAATGAGCAGTTCTTC.

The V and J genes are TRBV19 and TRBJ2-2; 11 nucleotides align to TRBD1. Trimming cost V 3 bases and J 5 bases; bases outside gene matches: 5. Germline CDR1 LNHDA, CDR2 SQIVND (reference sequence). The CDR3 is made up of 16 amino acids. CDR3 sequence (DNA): TGTGCCAGTAGTATTTCCGGGACAGGGGGGACCGGGGAGCTGTTTTTT. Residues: CASSISGTGGTGELFF.

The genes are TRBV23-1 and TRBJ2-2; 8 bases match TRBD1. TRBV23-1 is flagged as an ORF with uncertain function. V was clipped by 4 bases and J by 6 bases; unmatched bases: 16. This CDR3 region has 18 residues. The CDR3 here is CASSPPLTGEKTAGELFF. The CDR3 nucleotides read TGCGCCAGCAGTCCCCCATTGACAGGGGAAAAAACCGCCGGGGAGCTGTTTTTT.

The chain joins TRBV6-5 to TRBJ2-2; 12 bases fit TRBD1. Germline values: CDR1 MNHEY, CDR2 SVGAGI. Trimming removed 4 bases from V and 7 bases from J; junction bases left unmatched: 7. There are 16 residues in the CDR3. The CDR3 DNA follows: TGTGCCAGCAGTTCCCGGGACAGGGGGCTCGGCGGGGAGCTGTTTTTT. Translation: CASSSRDRGLGGELFF.

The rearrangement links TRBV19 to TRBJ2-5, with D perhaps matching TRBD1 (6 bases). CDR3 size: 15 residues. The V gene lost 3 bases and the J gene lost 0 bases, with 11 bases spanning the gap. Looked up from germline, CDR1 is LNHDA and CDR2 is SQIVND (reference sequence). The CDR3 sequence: CASSIKGQHQETQYF. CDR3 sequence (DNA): TGTGCCAGTAGTATTAAAGGACAGCACCAAGAGACCCAGTACTTC.